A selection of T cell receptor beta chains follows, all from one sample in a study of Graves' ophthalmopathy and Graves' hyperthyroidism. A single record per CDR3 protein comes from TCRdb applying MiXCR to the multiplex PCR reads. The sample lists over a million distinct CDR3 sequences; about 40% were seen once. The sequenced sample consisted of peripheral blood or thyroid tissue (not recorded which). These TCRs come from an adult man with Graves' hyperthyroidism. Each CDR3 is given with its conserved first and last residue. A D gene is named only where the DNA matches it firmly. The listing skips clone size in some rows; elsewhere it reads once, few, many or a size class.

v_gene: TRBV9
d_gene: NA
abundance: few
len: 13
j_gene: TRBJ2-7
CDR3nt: TGTGCCAGCAGCCATCTCCCCCTCTCCGAGCAGTACTTC
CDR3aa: CASSHLPLSEQYF

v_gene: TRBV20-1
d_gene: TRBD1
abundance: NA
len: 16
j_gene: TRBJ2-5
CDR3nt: TGCAGTGCTAGAGATGTGTACAGGGGGTTCGGTCAGCCCCAGTACTTC
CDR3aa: CSARDVYRGFGQPQYF

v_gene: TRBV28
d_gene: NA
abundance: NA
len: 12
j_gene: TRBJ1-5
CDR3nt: TGTGCCAGCCTCTTGGGGGGGCAGCCCCAGCATTTT
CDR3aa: CASLLGGQPQHF

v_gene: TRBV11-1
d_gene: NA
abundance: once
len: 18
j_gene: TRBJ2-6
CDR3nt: NA
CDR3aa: CACSVEGVQGSGANVLTF

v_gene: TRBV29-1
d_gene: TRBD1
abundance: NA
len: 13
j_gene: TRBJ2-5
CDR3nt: TGCAGCTTCGGCCAGGGGGCCCAAGAGACCCAGTACTTC
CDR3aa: CSFGQGAQETQYF

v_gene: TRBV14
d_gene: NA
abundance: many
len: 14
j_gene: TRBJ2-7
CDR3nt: TGCGCCAGCAGCCCCACACGGAGTTCCTACGAGCAGTACTTC
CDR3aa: CASSPTRSSYEQYF

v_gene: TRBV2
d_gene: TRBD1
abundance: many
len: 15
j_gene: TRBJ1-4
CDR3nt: TGTGCCAGCAGCGAGTTGGGACAGGGACGTGAAAAACTGTTTTTT
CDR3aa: CASSELGQGREKLFF

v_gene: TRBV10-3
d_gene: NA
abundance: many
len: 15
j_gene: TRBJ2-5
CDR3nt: TGTGCCATCAGTGAGTCCAGAGGGGGTAGAGAGACCCAGTACTTC
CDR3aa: CAISESRGGRETQYF

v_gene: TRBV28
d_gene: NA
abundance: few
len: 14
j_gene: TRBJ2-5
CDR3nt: TGTGCCAGCAGTTTAGACAGGCGGGTGGAGACCCAGTACTTC
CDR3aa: CASSLDRRVETQYF

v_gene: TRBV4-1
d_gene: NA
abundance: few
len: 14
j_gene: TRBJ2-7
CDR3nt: TGCGCCAGCAGCCAAGTCGACAGTACGTACGAGCAGTACTTC
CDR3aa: CASSQVDSTYEQYF

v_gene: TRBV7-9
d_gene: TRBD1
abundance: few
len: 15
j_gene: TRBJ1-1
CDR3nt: TGTGCCAGCAGCATATTCGGACAGGGCAGTACTGAAGCTTTCTTT
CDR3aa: CASSIFGQGSTEAFF

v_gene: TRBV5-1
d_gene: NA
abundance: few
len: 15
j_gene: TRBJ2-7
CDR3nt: TGCGCCAGCAGCTTGTACGGACAGCCCTCCTACGAGCAGTACTTC
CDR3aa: CASSLYGQPSYEQYF

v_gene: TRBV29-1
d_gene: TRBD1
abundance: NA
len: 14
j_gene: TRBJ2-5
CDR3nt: TGCAGCGTTGAAGGGGGACAGGGACAAGAGACCCAGTACTTC
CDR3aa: CSVEGGQGQETQYF

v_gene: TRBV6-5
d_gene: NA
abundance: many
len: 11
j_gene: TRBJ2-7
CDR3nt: TGTGCCAGCAGTACGGGAGACGAGCAGTACTTC
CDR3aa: CASSTGDEQYF

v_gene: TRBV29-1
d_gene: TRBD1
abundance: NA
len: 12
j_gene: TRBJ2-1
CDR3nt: TGCAGCGTCCGGGACAGAAACAATGAGCAGTTCTTC
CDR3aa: CSVRDRNNEQFF

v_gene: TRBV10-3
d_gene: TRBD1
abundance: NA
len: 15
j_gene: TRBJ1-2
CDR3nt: TGTGCCAGCAGTTTAGGACAGGGGGGTGGCTATGGCTACACCTTC
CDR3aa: CASSLGQGGGYGYTF

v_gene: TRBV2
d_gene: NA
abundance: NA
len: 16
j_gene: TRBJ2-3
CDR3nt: TGTGCCAGCAGTGAACGTATTCGGGGATCCACAGATACGCAGTATTTT
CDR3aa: CASSERIRGSTDTQYF

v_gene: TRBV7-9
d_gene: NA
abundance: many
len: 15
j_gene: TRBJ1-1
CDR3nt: TGTGCCAGCAGCGCCACAGGGTGGGGCAACACTGAAGCTTTCTTT
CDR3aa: CASSATGWGNTEAFF

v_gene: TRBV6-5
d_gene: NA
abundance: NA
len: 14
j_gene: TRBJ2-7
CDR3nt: TGTGCCAGCAGTTTAAGCCAGGGTTTAGGGGAGCAGTACTTC
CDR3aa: CASSLSQGLGEQYF

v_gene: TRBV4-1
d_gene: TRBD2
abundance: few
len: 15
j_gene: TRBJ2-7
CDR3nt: TGTGCCAGCAGCCAAGAAGGTCGGGGGGCCTACGAGCAGTACTTC
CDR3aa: CASSQEGRGAYEQYF

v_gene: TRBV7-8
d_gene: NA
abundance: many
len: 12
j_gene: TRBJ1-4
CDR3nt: TGTGCCAGCAGCTTTCAAAATGAAAAACTGTTTTTT
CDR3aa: CASSFQNEKLFF

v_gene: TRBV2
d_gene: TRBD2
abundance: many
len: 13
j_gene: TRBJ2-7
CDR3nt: TGTGCCAGCAGTACGGCTAGCGGGAGGGCCTGGTACTTC
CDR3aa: CASSTASGRAWYF

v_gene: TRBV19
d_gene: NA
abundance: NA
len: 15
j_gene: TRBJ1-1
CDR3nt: TGTGCCAGTAGCCCCGCACAGGAATGGATCACTGAAGCTTTCTTT
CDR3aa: CASSPAQEWITEAFF

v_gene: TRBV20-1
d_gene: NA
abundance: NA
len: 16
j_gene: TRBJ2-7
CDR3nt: TGCAGTGCCAGCAGTTTCGGGGGACCGAGTTCCTACGAGCAGTACTTC
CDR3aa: CSASSFGGPSSYEQYF

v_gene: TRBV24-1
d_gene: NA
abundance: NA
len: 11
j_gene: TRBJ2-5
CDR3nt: TGTGCCACCAGGGTCCAAGAGACCCAGTACTTC
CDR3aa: CATRVQETQYF

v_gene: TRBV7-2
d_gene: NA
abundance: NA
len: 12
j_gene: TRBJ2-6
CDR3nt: TGTGCCAGCAGCTTCGGGACCCACGTCCTGACTTTC
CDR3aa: CASSFGTHVLTF

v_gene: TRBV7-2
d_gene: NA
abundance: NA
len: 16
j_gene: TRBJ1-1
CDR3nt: TGTGTCAGCAGCCCCCCCGGGATAGGGCGGAACACTGAAGCTTTCTTT
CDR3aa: CVSSPPGIGRNTEAFF

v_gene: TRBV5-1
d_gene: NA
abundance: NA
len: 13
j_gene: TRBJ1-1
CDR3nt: TGCGCCAGCAGCGCCGTTGGGAACACTGAAGCTTTCTTT
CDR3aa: CASSAVGNTEAFF